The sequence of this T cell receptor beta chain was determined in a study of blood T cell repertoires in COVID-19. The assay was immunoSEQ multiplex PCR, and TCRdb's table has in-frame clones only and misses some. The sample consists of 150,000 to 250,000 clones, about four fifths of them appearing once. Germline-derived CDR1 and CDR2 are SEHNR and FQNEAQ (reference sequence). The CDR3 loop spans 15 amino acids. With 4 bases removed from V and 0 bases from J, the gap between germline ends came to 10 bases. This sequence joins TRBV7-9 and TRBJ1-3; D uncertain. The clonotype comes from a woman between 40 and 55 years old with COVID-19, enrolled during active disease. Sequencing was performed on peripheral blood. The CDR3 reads CASSSPRDSGNTIYF. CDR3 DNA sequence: TGTGCCAGCAGCTCCCCCCGGGACTCTGGAAACACCATATATTTT.